A single sample is the source of the 32 T cell receptor beta chains below, sequenced in a study of identical twins. Each CDR3 protein gets one entry after TCRdb re-called the 5' RACE reads with MiXCR. This sample has around 680,000 distinct CDR3 sequences, with about 9.4% found just once. These same data were also listed under a study on yellow fever vaccine responses in identical twins.

The source material was PBMCs. These receptors all stem from a woman younger than 35 in good health.

This clonotype was picked up a small number of times. The genes are TRBV29-1 and TRBJ1-3; D ambiguous. Trimming removed 5 bases at V and 11 bases at J, with 13 bases between. CDR1 is SQVTM, CDR2 ANQGSEA, per germline. CDR3 length: 11 residues. The CDR3 DNA is TGCAGCGTTCTCGCAGTGTCTGCCATATATTTT. It yields the protein CSVLAVSAIYF. The full variable domain, its missing parts supplied by reference TRBV29-1 and TRBJ1-3, is SAVISQKPSRDICQRGTSLTIQCQVDSQVTMMFWYRQQPGQSLTLIATANQGSEATYESGFVIDKFPISRPNLTFSTLTVSNMSPEDSSIYLCSVLAVSAIYFGEGSWLTVV.

This clonotype was seen many times. The V and J genes are TRBV24-1 and TRBJ2-1; either TRBD1 or TRBD2 may supply D (5 bases each). This CDR3 contains 13 residues. In germline, CDR1 is KGHDR, CDR2 SFDVKD. Trimming pared 4 bases from V and 8 bases from J, leaving 11 bases between. Here the CDR3 reads CATSERGVDEQFF. DNA for the CDR3: TGTGCCACCAGTGAGAGAGGGGTTGATGAGCAGTTCTTC.

This clonotype was detected a few times. This sequence joins TRBV12-3 or TRBV12-4 and TRBJ2-6; no definite D call. The CDR3 length is 16 residues. V lost 2 bases to trimming and J lost 0 bases, with 8 bases between them. The CDR3 region is CASSLRQTSGANVLTF. DNA for the CDR3: TGTGCCAGCAGTTTAAGGCAGACCTCTGGGGCCAACGTCCTGACTTTC.

The gene calls are TRBV9 and TRBJ2-1; possible D gene TRBD2, 7 bases. CDR1 is SGDLS and CDR2 is YYNGEE in the germline V gene. The CDR3 sequence is 16 residues long. V was cut by 0 bases and J by 2 bases, with 12 bases left in between. CDR3 region: CASSVDPGGPYNEQFF. The CDR3 DNA is TGTGCCAGCAGCGTAGACCCGGGGGGCCCCTACAATGAGCAGTTCTTC. Complete variable domain (other parts from reference TRBV9 and TRBJ2-1): DSGVTQTPKHLITATGQRVTLRCSPRSGDLSVYWYQQSLDQGLQFLIQYYNGEERAKGNILERFSAQQFPDLHSELNLSSLELGDSALYFCASSVDPGGPYNEQFFGPGTRLTVL.

This clonotype was seen a few times. The V and J genes are TRBV5-1 and TRBJ2-1; D assignment may be TRBD1 or TRBD2 (5 bases each). V dropped 8 bases and J dropped 7 bases, with 25 bases sitting between them. Looked up from germline, CDR1 is SGHRS and CDR2 is YFSETQ. CDR3 length: 16 amino acids. The CDR3 DNA follows: TGCGCCAGTGGGGGAAAAAGTCCCTCGACCCGAAATGAGCAGTTCTTC. Protein: CASGGKSPSTRNEQFF.

The chain employs TRBV12-3 or TRBV12-4 and TRBJ2-5, with D possibly matching TRBD2 (7 bases). There are 18 residues in the CDR3. The V and J ends lost 2 bases and 2 bases respectively, with 21 bases between them. For the CDR3, the DNA is TGTGCCAGCAGTTTAAGAGGGGGATCGGGGGGTGGACAAGAGACCCAGTACTTC. It specifies CASSLRGGSGGGQETQYF.

This sequence joins TRBV7-3 and TRBJ2-2; D perhaps matches TRBD1 (5 bases). Germline assignment: CDR1 SGHTA and CDR2 FQGTGA. The CDR3 is 14 amino acids. The germline V and J ends were trimmed by 1 base and 6 bases, with 9 bases remaining between them. CDR3 in DNA: TGTGCCAGCAGCTTAATAGGGGTCCCCGGGGAGCTGTTTTTT. Encoded protein: CASSLIGVPGELFF.

This clonotype was observed many times. CDR3 DNA: TGTGCCAGCAGTTTGGGGAAGGGGCAGACTGAAGCTTTCTTT. This translates into CASSLGKGQTEAFF. The chain joins TRBV12-3 or TRBV12-4 to TRBJ1-1; TRBD1 is a possible D gene (5 bases). The CDR3 totals 14 residues. With 3 bases removed from V and 5 bases from J, the gap between germline ends came to 13 bases.

This clonotype was detected ten times or more. V gene TRBV7-2 combines with J gene TRBJ2-7; 7 nucleotides agree with TRBD2. In germline, CDR1 is SGHTA, CDR2 FQGNSA. V was clipped by 6 bases and J by 4 bases; unmatched bases: 9. This CDR3 contains 14 residues. As DNA, the CDR3 is TGTGCCAGCAGACTGAGGTCTAGCGGTTACGAGCAGTACTTC. Translation: CASRLRSSGYEQYF.

Here the CDR3 DNA reads TGTGCCAGCAGCGGGGTAGCGGGGGCCTCCCAATACGAGCAGTACTTC. The encoded protein is CASSGVAGASQYEQYF. The chain uses TRBV9 and TRBJ2-7, with 9 bases identical to TRBD2. Germline trimming cut 3 bases from V and 4 bases from J; bases unmatched to any gene: 11. CDR1 SGDLS and CDR2 YYNGEE come from the germline V gene. CDR3 length equals 16 residues.

The sample holds many counts of this clonotype. CDR3 bases: TGTGCCAGCAGCGTCGGAGGTAACTCCTACAATGAGCAGTTCTTC. Its translation: CASSVGGNSYNEQFF. The J gene is TRBJ2-1, the V gene TRBV9, with D maybe TRBD2 (5 bases). The CDR3 has 15 amino acids. The germline V and J ends were trimmed by 2 bases and 0 bases, with 9 bases remaining between them. The V gene's germline CDR1 is SGDLS and CDR2 YYNGEE.

This chain joins TRBV7-9 and TRBJ1-1; maybe TRBD1 (6 bases). The CDR3 is made up of 13 amino acids. Looked up from germline, CDR1 is SEHNR and CDR2 is FQNEAQ (reference sequence). V was shortened by 4 bases and J by 6 bases, with 12 bases between the two germline ends. The CDR3, as DNA: TGTGCCAGCAGCTCTCAGGGGACTTCTGAAGCTTTCTTT. Amino acids: CASSSQGTSEAFF.

This sequence joins TRBV5-1 and TRBJ2-7; D ambiguous. Trimming removed 3 bases from V and 0 bases from J, with 10 bases in between. Germline V lookup: CDR1 SGHRS, CDR2 YFSETQ. The CDR3 totals 14 residues. CDR3 protein: CASSSDVFSYEQYF. DNA for the CDR3: TGCGCCAGCAGCTCGGACGTCTTCTCCTACGAGCAGTACTTC.

V is TRBV28 and J is TRBJ2-5, with D tentatively TRBD2 (6 bases). The CDR3 length is 12 residues. V lost 8 bases, J lost 5 bases, and 12 bases lay in between. CDR1 MDHEN and CDR2 SYDVKM come from the germline V gene. The CDR3 is CASLQEGETQYF. The CDR3 bases are TGTGCCAGCCTGCAGGAGGGTGAGACCCAGTACTTC.

This clonotype was observed many times. The V and J genes are TRBV7-2 and TRBJ2-5; 10 nucleotides line up with TRBD1. After removal of 3 bases from V and 4 bases from J, the junction contained 5 bases not matched to a gene. This CDR3 region has 15 residues. CDR1 is SGHTA and CDR2 is FQGNSA in the germline V gene. The CDR3 bases are TGTGCCAGCAGCTTCGGACAGGGGGTTCGAGAGACCCAGTACTTC. It yields the protein CASSFGQGVRETQYF.

This chain uses TRBV12-3 or TRBV12-4 with TRBJ2-7, with D possibly matching TRBD2 (6 bases). CDR3 length equals 15 residues. V gave up 5 bases and J gave up 4 bases, with 18 bases separating them. The CDR3 DNA sequence: TGTGCCAGCAGTCTCATCGGGAGCCCACTTTACGAGCAGTACTTC. Protein sequence: CASSLIGSPLYEQYF.

This clonotype appeared many times. The chain links TRBV6-2 or TRBV6-3 to TRBJ1-1, with unresolved D. The CDR3 has 12 residues. The V end lost 7 bases, the J end lost 5 bases, and 11 bases lay between the germline ends. Germline assignment: CDR1 MNHEY and CDR2 SVGEGT. The DNA for the CDR3 is TGTGCCAGCATGGAGGGATATACTGAAGCTTTCTTT. This translates into CASMEGYTEAFF.

This clonotype appeared many times. The rearrangement links TRBV7-9 to TRBJ2-1; D might be TRBD1 or TRBD2, each matching 5 bases. The CDR3 has 15 amino acids. V was clipped by 6 bases and J by 7 bases, with 19 bases between them. CDR1 and CDR2 (germline): SEHNR, FQNEAQ (reference sequence). CDR3 region: CASSGDPKSLNEQFF. The CDR3, as DNA: TGTGCCAGCAGTGGGGACCCCAAATCCCTTAATGAGCAGTTCTTC.

The genes are TRBV20-1 and TRBJ2-1, with 9 bases fitting TRBD2. CDR3 length equals 14 residues. The V and J ends lost 6 bases and 10 bases, in that order; junction bases with no gene match: 13. In germline, CDR1 is DFQATT, CDR2 SNEGSKA (reference sequence). The CDR3 DNA reads TGCAGTGCCCCCCAGGGACTAGCATTAGGCGAGCAGTTCTTC. Its translation is CSAPQGLALGEQFF.

The chain uses TRBV12-3 or TRBV12-4 and TRBJ1-1; D unresolved. Trimming stripped 5 bases from V and 2 bases from J, with 15 bases between. The CDR3 spans 15 residues. In DNA form, the CDR3 reads TGTGCCAGCAGTCCCCTTAAGATCGGCAACACTGAAGCTTTCTTT. It yields the protein CASSPLKIGNTEAFF.

This clonotype was recorded many times. The V call is TRBV10-3, the J call TRBJ2-2; D unclear. This CDR3 is built from 13 residues. V dropped 7 bases and J dropped 6 bases, with 12 bases sitting between them. From germline, CDR1 is ENHRY and CDR2 SYGVKD. The CDR3 nucleotides are TGTGCCATCAAAGTGGGGTCGGCCGGGGAGCTGTTTTTT. This gives the protein CAIKVGSAGELFF.

The table lists this clonotype with many counts. This rearrangement joins TRBV6-6 to TRBJ2-1; no clear D. Germline-derived CDR1 and CDR2 are MNHNY and SVGAGI (reference sequence). Between the trimmed V and J ends, which lost 6 bases and 8 bases, there was a span of 11 bases. The CDR3 length is 12 residues. The CDR3 DNA reads TGTGCCAGCAGCCCAAACTCGTATGAGCAGTTCTTC. It encodes CASSPNSYEQFF.

This chain uses TRBV20-1 with TRBJ2-3; D is perhaps TRBD1 or TRBD2 (5 bases each). Germline V CDR1 and CDR2: DFQATT, SNEGSKA (reference sequence). Trimming cost V 6 bases and J 0 bases, with 16 bases left between them. CDR3 length: 15 residues. The CDR3 DNA is TGCAGTGCCATCCCGGGACCATCAAGCACAGATACGCAGTATTTT. It codes for CSAIPGPSSTDTQYF.

This clonotype was observed a handful of times. V is TRBV6-2 or TRBV6-3 and J is TRBJ2-7; possible D gene TRBD1, 5 bases. This CDR3 is 14 amino acids long. V gave up 2 bases and J gave up 2 bases, with 10 bases separating them. Germline CDR1 reads MNHEY; CDR2 reads SVGEGT. Here the CDR3 reads CASSYIRAAYEQYF. CDR3 DNA: TGTGCCAGCAGTTACATCAGGGCGGCCTACGAGCAGTACTTC.

The table lists this clonotype with many counts. This rearrangement joins TRBV28 to TRBJ2-5, with 15 bases that match TRBD2. Per the germline V gene, CDR1 is MDHEN and CDR2 is SYDVKM. The junction had 7 bases not matched to a gene; V was cut back by 5 bases and J by 0 bases. CDR3 length equals 18 residues. The CDR3 coding sequence is TGTGCCAGCAGTGACACTAGGACTAGCGGGAGGGACCAAGAGACCCAGTACTTC. This codes for CASSDTRTSGRDQETQYF.

The chain's CDR3 is CASRPGQGMNTEAFF. The CDR3 DNA is TGTGCCAGCAGACCCGGACAGGGAATGAACACTGAAGCTTTCTTT. This chain links TRBV28 with TRBJ1-1, with 8 bases fitting TRBD1. Trimming removed 6 bases from V and 0 bases from J; junction bases left unmatched: 6. CDR1 and CDR2 (germline): MDHEN, SYDVKM. This CDR3 spans 15 amino acids.

The CDR3: CATSRDFGGTIGEQYF. CDR3 DNA sequence: TGTGCCACCAGCAGAGATTTTGGCGGGACCATAGGGGAGCAGTACTTC. The rearrangement links TRBV15 to TRBJ2-7; the D gene is possibly TRBD2 (6 bases). This CDR3 is built from 16 residues. CDR1 and CDR2 from the germline V gene are LNHNV and YYDKDF (reference sequence). The V and J ends lost 0 bases and 7 bases respectively, with 19 bases between them.

This clonotype was recorded a few times. The V call is TRBV28, the J call TRBJ2-7, with D unclear. The CDR3 consists of 14 residues. The germline CDR1 and CDR2 sequences are MDHEN and SYDVKM. The V end was cut by 5 bases, the J end by 6 bases, with 17 bases between. In DNA form, the CDR3 reads TGTGCCAGCAGTCTAATTGCTCCGGGCTTCGAGCAGTACTTC. As protein: CASSLIAPGFEQYF.

V usage is TRBV6-1 and J usage is TRBJ2-5, with TRBD2 as a possible D gene (5 bases). CDR1 and CDR2 (germline): MNHNS, SASEGT. The length of the CDR3 is 15 residues. V was clipped by 5 bases and J by 0 bases, with 13 bases between them. The CDR3 is CASSRGKYDQETQYF. The DNA of the CDR3 is TGTGCCAGCAGTCGGGGAAAATACGACCAAGAGACCCAGTACTTC.

This clonotype was seen a few times. The V call is TRBV27, the J call TRBJ2-7; the match to TRBD2 covers 10 bases. From germline, CDR1 is MNHEY and CDR2 SMNVEV (reference sequence). The ends lost 6 bases at V and 1 base at J; junction bases unmatched: 6. The CDR3 totals 15 residues. For the CDR3, the DNA is TGTGCCAGCAGCTCCGCTAGCGGGGGATCCTACGAGCAGTACTTC. It is translated as CASSSASGGSYEQYF.

This clonotype was seen a handful of times. The rearrangement uses TRBV20-1 and TRBJ2-2; 9 nucleotides line up with TRBD2. The CDR3 contains 17 residues. Germline trimming cut 3 bases from V and 0 bases from J; bases unmatched to any gene: 8. Germline loops: CDR1 DFQATT, CDR2 SNEGSKA (reference sequence). CDR3 protein: CSARTGTSSTNTGELFF. The CDR3 nucleotides are TGCAGTGCTAGGACGGGGACTAGCTCAACGAACACCGGGGAGCTGTTTTTT.

This clonotype was seen repeatedly, ten times or more. The genes are TRBV27 and TRBJ1-1; D is ambiguous. Germline-derived CDR1 and CDR2 are MNHEY and SMNVEV (reference sequence). V was trimmed by 5 bases and J by 1 base, leaving 8 bases between them. The CDR3 is made up of 13 amino acids. CDR3 region: CASSPFSNTEAFF. The CDR3, as DNA: TGTGCCAGCAGTCCCTTCTCGAACACTGAAGCTTTCTTT.